Sequencing of this T cell receptor beta chain was carried out in a study of T cell responses to AZD1222 COVID-19 vaccine. Background on the study: It was second doses at about 4 or about 12 weeks that were pooled.

As for this clone: The antigen is not known.

Generated by immunoSEQ multiplex PCR, the TCRdb table keeps only in-frame clones and is missing some. The sample carries under 200,000 clones, about nine tenths recorded once. Study observations and caveats: The study identified only five to seven AZD1222 recipients as seropositive at baseline. The donor cohort was predominantly white British with a female majority, and clonal diversity may have been underestimated.

The starting material was peripheral blood, obtained on day 0 of AZD1222 vaccination. The sequence was collected from an adult in good health.

The CDR3 reads CASSLEPGVTGELFF. DNA for the CDR3: TGTGCCAGCAGCTTAGAACCCGGAGTCACCGGGGAGCTGTTTTTT. The rearrangement uses TRBV11-2 and TRBJ2-2; the D is unclear. V was clipped by 0 bases and J by 4 bases, with 9 bases between them. CDR3 length equals 15 residues. CDR1 SGHAT and CDR2 FQNNGV come from the germline V gene.